The 32 T cell receptor beta chains reported below all come from one sample, sequenced in a study of human T cells and chemical hapten exposure. TCRdb passed the RACE reads through MiXCR, listing each CDR3 protein once. The sample has roughly 130,000 distinct CDR3 sequences, around 10% seen once. Time point defined: patch test 3, about 24 weeks after DPC sensitization. Treatment given: therapeutic diphenylcyclopropenone sensitization with weekly scalp DPC. The source material was whole blood, sampled in connection with sensitization to the hapten diphenylcyclopropenone (DPC). The receptors originated from a woman aged 50 to 60 with alopecia areata. Some clones in this sample may be carry-over from other donors' samples.

This clonotype has only a few counts. The chain links TRBV27 to TRBJ2-7; TRBD2 matches 10 bases. Trimming at V came to 3 bases and at J to 2 bases, leaving 7 bases not matched to a gene. Germline values: CDR1 MNHEY, CDR2 SMNVEV (reference sequence). The CDR3 is 16 residues long. The CDR3, as DNA: TGTGCCAGCAGTTTTTCCCTAGCGGGAGTACCCTACGAGCAGTACTTC. Translated, it gives CASSFSLAGVPYEQYF.

The chain couples TRBV20-1 to TRBJ2-5; either TRBD1 or TRBD2 may supply D (5 bases each). The CDR3 totals 13 residues. The V end lost 6 bases, the J end lost 4 bases, and 15 bases lay between the germline ends. Looked up from germline, CDR1 is DFQATT and CDR2 is SNEGSKA (reference sequence). Written as DNA, the CDR3 is TGCAGTGCCGAGCACGAGGGGTCAGAGACCCAGTACTTC. Residues: CSAEHEGSETQYF.

This clonotype has just a few counts. This chain links TRBV25-1 with TRBJ2-7, with TRBD1 as a possible D gene (5 bases). Trimming removed 8 bases from V and 5 bases from J, with 13 bases in between. The length of the CDR3 is 12 residues. CDR1 MGHDK and CDR2 SYGVNS come from the germline V gene. DNA of the CDR3: TGTGCCAGCCGCCAGGGTAGGCACGAGCAGTACTTC. The encoded protein is CASRQGRHEQYF.

In its sample, this clonotype was seen many times. The chain employs TRBV25-1 and TRBJ2-6; D remains ambiguous. Trimming pared 0 bases from V and 0 bases from J, leaving 3 bases between. The CDR3 is 15 residues long. Germline CDR1 is MGHDK and CDR2 is SYGVNS. The CDR3 sequence is CASSEYGSGANVLTF. The CDR3 DNA sequence: TGTGCCAGCAGTGAATACGGCTCTGGGGCCAACGTCCTGACTTTC.

CDR3 coding DNA: TGTGCCAGTAGTATCGGCCGCCAGCCCCAGCATTTT. It encodes CASSIGRQPQHF. The chain employs TRBV19 and TRBJ1-5; D call uncertain. With 3 bases removed from V and 7 bases from J, the gap between germline ends came to 7 bases. CDR1 is LNHDA and CDR2 is SQIVND in the germline V gene (reference sequence). The CDR3 has 12 amino acids.

There are many counts of this clonotype. The V call is TRBV25-1, the J call TRBJ2-1; D gene ambiguous. Trimming left V 2 bases short and J 8 bases short, with 7 bases between. The CDR3 is made up of 12 amino acids. CDR1 and CDR2 from the germline V gene are MGHDK and SYGVNS. CDR3 sequence (DNA): TGTGCCAGCAGTGAACCCGAGGATGAGCAGTTCTTC. Encoded protein: CASSEPEDEQFF.

This clonotype has only a few counts. This chain links TRBV9 with TRBJ2-3, with TRBD2 matching over 10 bases. The CDR3 has 16 residues. Germline loops: CDR1 SGDLS, CDR2 YYNGEE. The ends lost 4 bases at V and 5 bases at J; junction bases unmatched: 10. The CDR3 region has the DNA TGTGCCAGCAGCCCCAAGAGCGGGGGGGCGGTAGATACGCAGTATTTT. It translates to CASSPKSGGAVDTQYF. The full variable domain, completed using reference TRBV9 and TRBJ2-3, is DSGVTQTPKHLITATGQRVTLRCSPRSGDLSVYWYQQSLDQGLQFLIQYYNGEERAKGNILERFSAQQFPDLHSELNLSSLELGDSALYFCASSPKSGGAVDTQYFGPGTRLTVL.

This clonotype was counted only a few times. The chain uses TRBV4-1 and TRBJ1-1; unclear D gene. This CDR3 has 13 amino acids. Per the germline V gene, CDR1 is MGHRA and CDR2 is YSYEKL. Trimming left V 3 bases short and J 0 bases short, with 5 bases between. The CDR3 region is CASSHTVNTEAFF. The CDR3 bases are TGCGCCAGCAGCCACACGGTGAACACTGAAGCTTTCTTT.

This chain uses TRBV7-3 with TRBJ2-3; TRBD2 matches at 7 bases. V shed 0 bases and J 2 bases; nucleotides not matched to a gene: 2. From germline, CDR1 is SGHTA and CDR2 FQGTGA. There are 15 residues in the CDR3. The CDR3 region has the DNA TGTGCCAGCAGCTTAACTAGCGGGTACACAGATACGCAGTATTTT. Protein: CASSLTSGYTDTQYF. Combining the CDR3 with reference TRBV7-3 and TRBJ2-3 gives the whole variable domain GAGVSQTPSNKVTEKGKYVELRCDPISGHTALYWYRQSLGQGPEFLIYFQGTGAADDSGLPNDRFFAVRPEGSVSTLKIQRTERGDSAVYLCASSLTSGYTDTQYFGPGTRLTVL.

This clonotype has just a few counts. The chain employs TRBV5-1 and TRBJ2-3; D remains unclear. The CDR3 is made up of 14 amino acids. V lost 4 bases, J lost 2 bases, and 11 bases lay in between. Germline CDR1 and CDR2: SGHRS and YFSETQ. The CDR3 loop is CASSPRSHTDTQYF. DNA of the CDR3: TGCGCCAGCAGCCCCCGCAGCCACACAGATACGCAGTATTTT.

This chain uses TRBV7-9 with TRBJ2-3, with a possible D match to TRBD2 (6 bases). V was cut by 4 bases and J by 5 bases, with 25 bases left in between. CDR1 and CDR2 from the germline V gene are SEHNR and FQNEAQ (reference sequence). CDR3 length equals 18 residues. CDR3 in amino acids: CASSSLGEFAWRGDTQYF. In DNA, the CDR3 is TGTGCCAGCAGCTCCCTTGGGGAGTTCGCGTGGCGGGGAGATACGCAGTATTTT.

In this sample, this clonotype turned up a few times. CDR3: CASSFLAGASTDTQYF. CDR3 sequence (DNA): TGTGCCAGCAGTTTTCTAGCGGGGGCCAGCACAGATACGCAGTATTTT. The chain couples TRBV6-5 to TRBJ2-3; 10 bases are shared with TRBD2. V was clipped by 4 bases and J by 0 bases; unmatched bases: 4. From germline, CDR1 is MNHEY and CDR2 SVGAGI. The CDR3 is made up of 16 amino acids.

This sequence joins TRBV20-1 and TRBJ1-2; the D is unclear. The CDR3 runs 10 residues. CDR1 is DFQATT and CDR2 is SNEGSKA in the germline V gene (reference sequence). In nucleotides, the CDR3 is TGCAGCGCATGGTATGATGGCTACACCTTC. Its protein is CSAWYDGYTF.

This clonotype was found a few times. The V and J genes are TRBV20-1 and TRBJ1-4; 7 bases are shared with TRBD1. CDR3 length: 14 residues. The V segment lost 6 bases and the J segment 4 bases; nucleotides outside the gene matches: 8. CDR1 is DFQATT and CDR2 is SNEGSKA in the germline V gene (reference sequence). For the CDR3, the DNA is TGCAGTGCAAACCGGGACAGCTATAATGAAAAACTGTTTTTT. Translation gives CSANRDSYNEKLFF.

This clonotype was counted ten times or more. The chain combines TRBV20-1 with TRBJ2-5; TRBD2 matches 10 bases. The CDR3 has 12 amino acids. V dropped 8 bases and J dropped 3; count of bases not matched to a gene: 3. Per germline, CDR1 DFQATT and CDR2 SNEGSKA (reference sequence). CDR3 bases: TGCAGTCCAGGACTAGCGGAAGAGACCCAGTACTTC. Protein product: CSPGLAEETQYF.

This clonotype was found many times. The CDR3 bases are TGCGCCAGCAGCCAGGGGCCCGGCGGGGCCGACAATGAGCAGTTCTTC. It specifies CASSQGPGGADNEQFF. The chain employs TRBV4-3 and TRBJ2-1, with a weak D call TRBD2 (6 bases). Trimming cost V 3 bases and J 5 bases, with 17 bases left between them. Germline assignment: CDR1 LGHNA and CDR2 YSLEER. This CDR3 is 16 amino acids long.

This clonotype was seen at least ten times. This chain joins TRBV12-3 or TRBV12-4 and TRBJ2-3; 14 bases agree with TRBD2. The CDR3 is 17 amino acids. V was clipped by 6 bases and J by 3 bases; unmatched bases: 8. In nucleotides, the CDR3 is TGTGCCAGCAGCTTCGGGACTAGCGGGAGTCGTACAGATACGCAGTATTTT. This codes for CASSFGTSGSRTDTQYF.

This clonotype was picked up a small number of times. This chain connects TRBV6-5 to TRBJ1-5; TRBD1 is a possible D gene (5 bases). The CDR3 has 15 residues. CDR1 MNHEY and CDR2 SVGAGI come from the germline V gene. Trimming took 5 bases from V and 5 from J, leaving 16 bases between them. For the CDR3, the DNA is TGTGCCAGCAGTCCGGGACTCTTAGGGGATCAGCCCCAGCATTTT. This gives the protein CASSPGLLGDQPQHF.

V and J are TRBV29-1 and TRBJ1-2; TRBD1 is a possible D gene (5 bases). CDR1 is SQVTM, CDR2 ANQGSEA, per germline. The CDR3 has 17 amino acids. V dropped 0 bases and J dropped 4 bases, with 21 bases sitting between them. Written as DNA, the CDR3 is TGCAGCGTTGAAGATCGGTTCGGGGAGGGGCTGCTCTATGGCTACACCTTC. It encodes CSVEDRFGEGLLYGYTF.

V is TRBV28 and J is TRBJ1-2, with 7 positions matching TRBD1. The junction had 1 base not matched to a gene; V was cut back by 5 bases and J by 7 bases. The CDR3 runs to 11 residues. Germline CDR1 MDHEN, CDR2 SYDVKM. The CDR3 coding sequence is TGTGCCAGCAGTACAGGGGCTGGCTACACCTTC. Encoded protein: CASSTGAGYTF.

This clonotype has a handful of counts. V and J are TRBV15 and TRBJ2-3; D not certain. The CDR3 runs to 16 residues. Trimming took 3 bases from V and 0 from J, leaving 13 bases between them. Germline CDR1 LNHNV, CDR2 YYDKDF (reference sequence). The CDR3 loop reads CATSRRTALSTDTQYF. CDR3 coding DNA: TGTGCCACCAGCAGGAGAACAGCATTAAGCACAGATACGCAGTATTTT.

This clonotype occurred a few times. The gene calls are TRBV29-1 and TRBJ1-2; perhaps TRBD1 as D (5 bases). The CDR3 extends over 13 amino acids. V lost 3 bases and J lost 7, with 15 bases in between. The germline CDR1 and CDR2 sequences are SQVTM and ANQGSEA. The CDR3 loop reads CSVEGTFRGGYTF. The CDR3 nucleotides read TGCAGCGTTGAGGGGACCTTTAGAGGTGGCTACACCTTC.

The CDR3 here is CASSWTKVDGYTF. CDR3 in DNA: TGCGCCAGCAGCTGGACCAAGGTGGACGGCTACACCTTC. This chain links TRBV5-1 with TRBJ1-2; no reliable D call. Trimming pared 3 bases from V and 8 bases from J, leaving 14 bases between. CDR3 length: 13 residues. The germline CDR1 and CDR2 sequences are SGHRS and YFSETQ.

This clonotype was recorded a few times. The V and J genes are TRBV12-3 or TRBV12-4 and TRBJ1-6; 10 bases are a match to TRBD1. This CDR3 has 18 residues. J gave up 2 bases and V 6 bases, and 10 bases lay outside the gene matches. The CDR3 sequence: CASRPGQGRLTYNSPLHF. The CDR3 DNA reads TGTGCCAGCAGGCCGGGACAGGGGCGCCTTACCTATAATTCACCCCTCCACTTT.

The V and J genes are TRBV7-9 and TRBJ1-5; D might be TRBD1 (5 bases). The V end was cut by 1 base, the J end by 0 bases, with 10 bases between. The CDR3 has 16 amino acids. Germline-derived CDR1 and CDR2 are SEHNR and FQNEAQ (reference sequence). CDR3: CASSLGAGHSNQPQHF. The DNA for the CDR3 is TGTGCCAGCAGCTTAGGGGCCGGACATAGCAATCAGCCCCAGCATTTT.

The chain couples TRBV12-5 to TRBJ2-1; a possible D gene is TRBD1 (6 bases). From germline, CDR1 is LGHNT and CDR2 FRNRAP. The CDR3 is 14 residues long. The ends were cut back, 5 bases at V and 4 bases at J, with 12 bases in the middle. The CDR3 loop is CASGPDRRYNEQFF. The CDR3 coding sequence is TGTGCTAGTGGTCCCGACAGGCGTTACAATGAGCAGTTCTTC.

The chain is built from TRBV20-1 and TRBJ2-3; D possibly corresponds to TRBD2 (5 bases). The V and J ends lost 0 bases and 12 bases respectively, with 13 bases between them. Germline V gene sequence: CDR1 DFQATT, CDR2 SNEGSKA (reference sequence). The CDR3 sequence is 12 residues long. CDR3 nucleotide sequence: TGCAGTGCTAGAGATCTCGGGGTGCATCAGTATTTT. Translation gives CSARDLGVHQYF.

This clonotype was recorded a few times. The chain is built from TRBV7-2 and TRBJ1-4; D is uncertain. The length of the CDR3 is 15 residues. Germline V gene data show CDR1 as SGHTA and CDR2 as FQGNSA. Trimming removed 2 bases at V and 0 bases at J, with 7 bases between. The CDR3 DNA sequence: TGTGCCAGCAGCTTATTGGCCACAACTAATGAAAAACTGTTTTTT. This codes for CASSLLATTNEKLFF.

The CDR3 DNA sequence: TGCGCCAGCAGCTTGGAGGAGACCACGCTTAAAAACATTCAGTACTTC. This translates into CASSLEETTLKNIQYF. The J gene is TRBJ2-4, the V gene TRBV5-1; no firm D call. Germline V lookup: CDR1 SGHRS, CDR2 YFSETQ. This CDR3 has 16 residues. Between the trimmed V and J ends, which lost 0 bases and 4 bases, there was a span of 14 bases.

This clonotype showed up many times. The chain has TRBV9 and TRBJ2-5; D remains unclear. V was shortened by 4 bases and J by 1 base, with 14 bases between the two germline ends. Per the germline V gene, CDR1 is SGDLS and CDR2 is YYNGEE. The CDR3 length is 15 residues. The CDR3 nucleotides are TGTGCCAGCAGCCCCCACGGACCCCTCCAAGAGACCCAGTACTTC. This encodes CASSPHGPLQETQYF.

This clonotype was counted ten times or more. This chain links TRBV9 with TRBJ2-3; 13 nucleotides align to TRBD2. The trim removed 4 bases at V and 8 bases at J, leaving 13 bases unmatched. Germline CDR1 is SGDLS and CDR2 is YYNGEE. The CDR3 loop spans 17 amino acids. CDR3 in amino acids: CASSPPTSGGAVGTQYF. The CDR3 DNA is TGTGCCAGCAGCCCTCCCACTAGCGGGGGGGCAGTTGGTACGCAGTATTTT. Full variable domain (rest looked up from reference TRBV9 and TRBJ2-3): DSGVTQTPKHLITATGQRVTLRCSPRSGDLSVYWYQQSLDQGLQFLIQYYNGEERAKGNILERFSAQQFPDLHSELNLSSLELGDSALYFCASSPPTSGGAVGTQYFGPGTRLTVL.

This clonotype was detected a few times. J is TRBJ2-3 and V is TRBV28; TRBD2 matches at 7 bases. There are 15 residues in the CDR3. Germline V gene sequence: CDR1 MDHEN, CDR2 SYDVKM. V shed 5 bases and J 4 bases; nucleotides not matched to a gene: 9. The CDR3 sequence: CASSESGKGPDTQYF. The CDR3 DNA follows: TGTGCCAGCAGTGAAAGCGGGAAGGGGCCAGATACGCAGTATTTT.